These T cell receptor beta chains were read from a single sample in a study of T cell responses to AZD1222 COVID-19 vaccine. Clones were sequenced by immunoSEQ multiplex PCR, and TCRdb holds only the in-frame ones, with some missing. The sample has tens of thousands of clones, more than 70% seen once. Source: peripheral blood, taken on day 0 of AZD1222 vaccination. The receptors were gathered from an adult in good health. Each CDR3 is given with its conserved first and last residue. D genes are given only for firm matches. Size is omitted from some rows. Given values are once, few, many or a class for expanded clones.

j_gene,d_gene,abundance,v_gene,CDR3nt,CDR3aa
TRBJ2-1,.,.,TRBV5-6,TGTGCCAGCAGCTTGACTCCGAACTACAATGAGCAGTTCTTC,CASSLTPNYNEQFF
TRBJ2-1,TRBD2,.,TRBV15,TGTGCCACCAATGGGGGGAGGGCCAGGAATGAGCAGTTCTTC,CATNGGRARNEQFF
TRBJ2-3,.,few,TRBV28,TGTGCCAGCGACTGGGGGGAGGTTCAGACAGATACGCAGTATTTT,CASDWGEVQTDTQYF
TRBJ2-1,TRBD2,.,TRBV6-6,TGTGCCAGCAGTTCGATGGGTAGCGGGAGTGAGCAGTTCTTC,CASSSMGSGSEQFF
TRBJ2-3,.,.,TRBV7-2,TGTGCCAGCAGCTTATCAAGGTCGGGCGCAGATACGCAGTATTTT,CASSLSRSGADTQYF
TRBJ2-1,TRBD2,once,TRBV9,TGTGCCAGCAGCGCACCCAGAAGCGGGGGGGCTAGGGGTGAGCAGTTCTTC,CASSAPRSGGARGEQFF
TRBJ2-5,.,.,TRBV30,TGTGCCTGGAGGCCGGGGTGGGGGTCCCAAGAGACCCAGTACTTC,CAWRPGWGSQETQYF
TRBJ2-7,.,.,TRBV28,TGTGCCAGCAGTTTAGCGATAACCTACGAGCAGTACTTC,CASSLAITYEQYF
TRBJ1-2,.,.,TRBV21-1,TGTGCCAGCAGCAAAGAGGAGACAGGGCTTAGCGGCTACACCTTC,CASSKEETGLSGYTF
TRBJ2-1,TRBD1,.,TRBV4-1,TGCGCCAGCAGCCGGGGACAGGGAATGGCTGAGCAGTTCTTC,CASSRGQGMAEQFF
TRBJ1-2,.,.,TRBV6-2/TRBV6-3,TGTGCCAGCAGTTACGGGGCAGGCCTGGTCGGCTACACCTTC,CASSYGAGLVGYTF
TRBJ1-1,.,.,TRBV24-1,TGTGCCACCAGGGGAGTAGGGAACACTGAAGCTTTCTTT,CATRGVGNTEAFF
TRBJ2-1,.,.,TRBV30,TGTGCCTGGAGTTCGCTGTTCGTAGAGCAGTTCTTC,CAWSSLFVEQFF
TRBJ2-7,TRBD2,.,TRBV5-8,TGTGCCAGCGGACTACGCGGGACTAGCTACGAGCAGTACTTC,CASGLRGTSYEQYF
TRBJ1-1,.,.,TRBV7-3,TGTGCCAGCAGCTTAAAGGGAGGCACTGAAGCTTTCTTT,CASSLKGGTEAFF
TRBJ1-2,.,.,TRBV10-2,TGCGCCAGCAGTGACTGGTTAACCAACTATGGCTACACCTTC,CASSDWLTNYGYTF
TRBJ1-3,.,.,TRBV9,TGTGCCAGCAGCGTCTCTGGAAACACCATATATTTT,CASSVSGNTIYF
TRBJ1-2,.,.,TRBV28,TGTGCCAGCAGTTTACGGTATGGCTACACCTTC,CASSLRYGYTF
TRBJ1-4,TRBD1,.,TRBV7-6,TGTGCCAGCAGCGTGCAGGGGGCAGCTAATGAAAAACTGTTTTTT,CASSVQGAANEKLFF
TRBJ1-5,.,.,TRBV6-1,TGTGCCAGCAGTGAAGGGGCAGGACTAAATCAGCCCCAGCATTTT,CASSEGAGLNQPQHF
TRBJ2-4,.,once,TRBV28,TGTGCCAGCAGTTCCCCCCCAGGGGGGGGCGGGGGAAACATTCAGTACTTC,CASSSPPGGGGGNIQYF
TRBJ1-2,.,.,TRBV27,TGTGCCAGCAGGATCGGACAGAACTATGGCTACACCTTC,CASRIGQNYGYTF
TRBJ2-7,.,.,TRBV5-6,TGTGCCAGCAGCCCCGGACCGGGGTGGTACGAGCAGTACTTC,CASSPGPGWYEQYF
TRBJ1-1,.,.,TRBV7-8,TGTGCCAGCAGCTTAGAGATCAACAACTTGAACACTGAAGCTTTCTTT,CASSLEINNLNTEAFF
TRBJ1-2,.,once,TRBV18,TGTGCCAGCTCACCATCGGGAGGGGCCCTATATATAGATGGCTACACCTTC,CASSPSGGALYIDGYTF
TRBJ1-5,.,.,TRBV27,TGTGCCAGCAGTTTAATAGGGTTCGATCAGCCCCAGCATTTT,CASSLIGFDQPQHF
TRBJ2-7,TRBD2,.,TRBV7-2,TGTGCCAGCAGCTTAGGACTAGCGGGAGCCAACGAGCAGTACTTC,CASSLGLAGANEQYF
TRBJ2-5,.,.,TRBV3-1/TRBV3-2,TGTGCCAGCAGCTTAGACCGGGAGACCCAGTACTTC,CASSLDRETQYF
TRBJ1-6,.,few,TRBV13,TGTGCCAGCAGCCCTAGGGGGACATCAAATAATTCACCCCTCCACTTT,CASSPRGTSNNSPLHF
TRBJ2-7,TRBD2,.,TRBV3-1/TRBV3-2,TGTGCCAGCGGGACTAGAGGGTACGAGCAGTACTTC,CASGTRGYEQYF
TRBJ1-2,.,.,TRBV15,TGTGCCACCAGCAGGGACCTACTTGGCTACACCTTC,CATSRDLLGYTF
TRBJ2-7,.,.,TRBV18,TGTGCCAGCTCGTCAGACAGCTCCTACGAGCAGTACTTC,CASSSDSSYEQYF
TRBJ2-7,TRBD2,.,TRBV4-1,TGCGCCAGCAGCCAAGCGGGGGGGCCCTCCTACGAGCAGTACTTC,CASSQAGGPSYEQYF
TRBJ2-7,.,.,TRBV28,TGTGCCAGCAGTTTGCGGGGATTTGTATACGAGCAGTACTTC,CASSLRGFVYEQYF
TRBJ1-2,.,.,TRBV2,TGTGCCAGCAGTGACAGGTTAAGTGGCTACACCTTC,CASSDRLSGYTF
TRBJ1-2,.,.,TRBV7-2,TGTGCCAGCAGCTCAGAGGGGGGCAGGGGATATGGCTACACCTTC,CASSSEGGRGYGYTF
TRBJ2-7,.,.,TRBV15,TGTGCCACCAGCAGACAGCGTACAGGCTACGAGCAGTACTTC,CATSRQRTGYEQYF
TRBJ2-7,TRBD1,.,TRBV9,TGTGCCAGCAGCTTACGGACAGGGGGCGACGAGCAGTACTTC,CASSLRTGGDEQYF
TRBJ2-2,.,.,TRBV30,TGTGCCTGGAGTGGTCCAGGGAACACCGGGGAGCTGTTTTTT,CAWSGPGNTGELFF
TRBJ2-1,TRBD1,.,TRBV5-1,TGCGCCAGCAGCTCTGGGACAGGGGGGCCCAATGAGCAGTTCTTC,CASSSGTGGPNEQFF
TRBJ1-2,TRBD1,.,TRBV10-3,TGTGCCATCAGGGATCACAGGGGGCTAGACTATGGCTACACCTTC,CAIRDHRGLDYGYTF
TRBJ2-5,TRBD2,few,TRBV6-5,TGTGCCAGCAGTTACTCAGCCGCGGGGGGCCCAGGGACCCAGTACTTC,CASSYSAAGGPGTQYF
TRBJ1-2,.,.,TRBV7-9,TGTGCCAGCAGCCCACCGGGTAACGGCTACACCTTC,CASSPPGNGYTF
TRBJ2-7,TRBD2,few,TRBV9,TGTGCCAGCAGCGTACTCCTAGCGGGGGCTGGAGAGCAGTACTTC,CASSVLLAGAGEQYF
TRBJ2-3,TRBD1,.,TRBV4-2,TGTGCCAGCAGCCACGACGAAAAGACAGGGGGGTTGGAAGATACGCAGTATTTT,CASSHDEKTGGLEDTQYF
TRBJ1-6,.,.,TRBV6-2/TRBV6-3,TGTGCCAGCAGTTACTCTGCAGAAAGCTCCTATAATTCACCCCTCCACTTT,CASSYSAESSYNSPLHF
TRBJ2-2,.,.,TRBV12-3/TRBV12-4,TGTGCCAGCAGTTCCCACGCGACCGGGGAGCTGTTTTTT,CASSSHATGELFF
TRBJ2-1,TRBD2,.,TRBV5-4,TGTGCCAGCAGCGGAACCGGGAGGGCCGCTTACAATGAGCAGTTCTTC,CASSGTGRAAYNEQFF
TRBJ2-1,.,.,TRBV6-5,TGTGCCAGCTCCGCGGGGGCTGCTTACAATGAGCAGTTCTTC,CASSAGAAYNEQFF
TRBJ1-2,.,.,TRBV28,TGTGCCAGCAGTGATCGAGGGATCTATGGCTACACCTTC,CASSDRGIYGYTF
TRBJ1-6,.,.,TRBV7-6,TGTGCCAGCAGCTTGAGGGAGGCAGGGAGAGGATCACCCCTCCACTTT,CASSLREAGRGSPLHF
TRBJ2-1,TRBD1,.,TRBV6-5,TGTGCCAGCACTTACAGCCCGGGGACAGGCAATGAGCAGTTCTTC,CASTYSPGTGNEQFF
TRBJ1-3,.,.,TRBV30,TGTGCCTGGAGTGTAAAGAGCTCTGGAAACACCATATATTTT,CAWSVKSSGNTIYF
TRBJ1-5,.,.,TRBV12-3/TRBV12-4,TGTGCCAGCAGTTTGATCTTAATGCCCCAGCATTTT,CASSLILMPQHF
TRBJ1-1,TRBD1,.,TRBV28,TGTGCCAGCAGTTCAACGTCGGACAGGGCTGAAGCTTTCTTT,CASSSTSDRAEAFF
TRBJ1-5,TRBD1,.,TRBV7-8,TGTGCCAGCAGCCCCGGGACAGGGACCAATCAGCCCCAGCATTTT,CASSPGTGTNQPQHF
TRBJ2-4,.,few,TRBV9,TGTGCCAGCAGCGCGGATGGGGGAGGACACATTCAGTACTTC,CASSADGGGHIQYF